The 15 T cell receptor beta chains reported below all come from one sample, sequenced in a study of cytomegalovirus exposure and HLA in healthy donors. It was with 60 Vbeta and 13 Jbeta primers that the PCR ran. Some clones are missing from TCRdb's copy, which holds only in-frame ones; the method was immunoSEQ multiplex PCR. Among roughly 190,000 clones listed, around 87% were seen once. Sequencing was done on a sample of PBMCs. These receptors were obtained from a boy between 2 and 15 years old in good health and CMV-seronegative.

J is TRBJ1-1 and V is TRBV9, with D perhaps TRBD1 (5 bases). This CDR3 contains 14 residues. Looked up from germline, CDR1 is SGDLS and CDR2 is YYNGEE. V lost 2 bases and J lost 5, with 13 bases in between. CDR3 nucleotide sequence: TGTGCCAGCAGCGTGGGGGGTGTGGGTACTGAAGCTTTCTTT. Amino acid sequence: CASSVGGVGTEAFF.

With respect to this clone: Distinct nucleotide sequences in the sample also encode this CDR3. The chain links TRBV7-8 to TRBJ2-7, with TRBD2 identical over 13 bases. CDR3 length: 16 amino acids. Germline assignment: CDR1 SGHVS and CDR2 FQNEAQ. V dropped 6 bases and J dropped 6; count of bases not matched to a gene: 11. For the CDR3, the DNA is TGTGCCAGCAGGCAACTAGCGGGAGGGCCTGGGGGCGAGCAGTACTTC. Amino acids: CASRQLAGGPGGEQYF. Together with reference TRBV7-8 and TRBJ2-7, the CDR3 gives the full variable domain: GAGVSQSPRYKVAKRGQDVALRCDPISGHVSLFWYQQALGQGPEFLTYFQNEAQLDKSGLPSDRFFAERPEGSVSTLKIQRTQQEDSAVYLCASRQLAGGPGGEQYFGPGTRLTVT.

As to this clone: This CDR3 is also generated by other DNA sequences in the sample. This CDR3 is CASSPSETQYF. DNA of the CDR3: TGTGCCAGCAGTCCCTCGGAGACCCAGTACTTC. The J gene is TRBJ2-5, the V gene TRBV28; D remains ambiguous. The CDR3 has 11 amino acids. V was clipped by 5 bases and J by 5 bases, with 6 bases between them. Germline CDR1 reads MDHEN; CDR2 reads SYDVKM.

This chain connects TRBV5-4 to TRBJ2-5; unclear D gene. V was pared by 0 bases and J by 2 bases, with 5 bases between. The CDR3 is 13 residues long. CDR1 and CDR2 (germline): SGHNT, YYREEE (reference sequence). The CDR3 loop reads CASSLGTQETQYF. CDR3 DNA sequence: TGTGCCAGCAGCTTGGGTACACAAGAGACCCAGTACTTC.

V usage is TRBV11-2 and J usage is TRBJ2-5, with 8 bases that match TRBD1. Germline V gene lookup returns CDR1 SGHAT and CDR2 FQNNGV. This CDR3 has 15 amino acids. Trimming cost V 5 bases and J 5 bases; bases outside gene matches: 10. The CDR3 nucleotides are TGTGCCAGCAGCCCTGGGGCCAGGGGGCAGGAGACCCAGTACTTC. This sequence encodes CASSPGARGQETQYF.

This clone is a singleton in its sample. The chain is built from TRBV11-1 and TRBJ2-7, with D hard to call. Germline loops: CDR1 SGHAT, CDR2 FQDESV (reference sequence). The CDR3 covers 13 residues. V was trimmed by 1 base and J by 4 bases, leaving 8 bases between them. The DNA for the CDR3 is TGTGCCAGCAGCTTAGACAGCCTATACGAGCAGTACTTC. Amino acids: CASSLDSLYEQYF.

The chain has TRBV7-3 and TRBJ2-1; 11 bases align to TRBD2. Germline loops: CDR1 SGHTA, CDR2 FQGTGA. V lost 5 bases and J lost 0; bases outside the gene matches: 9. CDR3 size: 18 residues. The CDR3 coding sequence is TGTGCCAGCAGCCCTCTAGCGGGGGGCCTGAGCTCCTACAATGAGCAGTTCTTC. This sequence encodes CASSPLAGGLSSYNEQFF.

The V and J genes are TRBV30 and TRBJ2-5; D perhaps matches TRBD2 (6 bases). The CDR3 extends over 15 amino acids. CDR1 is GTSNPN and CDR2 is SVGIG in the germline V gene (reference sequence). Trimming took off 0 bases at V and 1 base at J, with 12 bases between the two ends. CDR3 loop: CAWSVRWDSQETQYF. CDR3 in DNA: TGTGCCTGGAGTGTACGTTGGGACTCCCAAGAGACCCAGTACTTC.

In DNA form, the CDR3 reads TGCGCCAGCAGCCAAATACGTGGGGCGAACAATGAGCAGTTCTTC. This sequence encodes CASSQIRGANNEQFF. This chain joins TRBV4-1 and TRBJ2-1; D may be TRBD1 (5 bases). This CDR3 is 15 amino acids long. Trimming pared 2 bases from V and 5 bases from J, leaving 13 bases between. From germline, CDR1 is MGHRA and CDR2 YSYEKL.

This clone was seen only a few times. The CDR3 reads CASSRTSGGNEQYF. CDR3 in DNA: TGCGCCAGCAGCCGGACTAGCGGGGGGAACGAGCAGTACTTC. The chain uses TRBV4-1 and TRBJ2-7; 14 nucleotides align to TRBD2. From germline, CDR1 is MGHRA and CDR2 YSYEKL. The CDR3 contains 14 residues. The trim removed 4 bases at V and 5 bases at J, leaving 1 base unmatched.

The chain couples TRBV6-1 to TRBJ1-5; D perhaps matches TRBD1 (5 bases). This CDR3 is 15 amino acids long. The germline V and J ends were trimmed by 6 bases and 4 bases, with 16 bases remaining between them. Germline V gene lookup returns CDR1 MNHNS and CDR2 SASEGT. The CDR3: CASRYQDSPNQPQHF. In DNA, the CDR3 is TGTGCCAGCAGATACCAAGACAGTCCAAATCAGCCCCAGCATTTT.

Only a few counts were recorded for this clone. The genes are TRBV5-8 and TRBJ2-1, with D unresolved. V was trimmed by 7 bases and J by 4 bases, leaving 15 bases between them. CDR3 length equals 14 residues. CDR1 is SGHTS and CDR2 is YDEGEE in the germline V gene. The CDR3 region is CASLRQAAYNEQFF. The CDR3 nucleotides read TGTGCCAGCCTTCGTCAGGCAGCTTACAATGAGCAGTTCTTC.

This CDR3 reads CASRRGMSYEQYF. CDR3 bases: TGTGCCAGTAGAAGGGGAATGTCCTACGAGCAGTACTTC. V and J are TRBV19 and TRBJ2-5, with TRBD1 as a possible D gene (5 bases). The J call may be faulty, since TRBJ2-7 better matches the DNA end. Germline CDR1 LNHDA, CDR2 SQIVND (reference sequence). The CDR3 spans 13 residues.

The CDR3 nucleotides are TGCGCCAGCAGCTCGTCCCGGGACAGGGGAGATACGCAGTATTTT. This codes for CASSSSRDRGDTQYF. The J gene is TRBJ2-3, the V gene TRBV5-1; the match to TRBD1 covers 10 bases. Per the germline V gene, CDR1 is SGHRS and CDR2 is YFSETQ. The J segment lost 5 bases and the V segment lost 3 bases, leaving 6 bases of the junction unmatched. The CDR3 covers 15 residues.

In this sample, this clone turned up once. This chain joins TRBV5-1 and TRBJ2-7; TRBD2 matches at 8 bases. This CDR3 comprises 15 residues. CDR1 is SGHRS, CDR2 YFSETQ, per germline. The J segment lost 3 bases and the V segment lost 4 bases, leaving 9 bases of the junction unmatched. CDR3 DNA sequence: TGCGCCAGCAGCCCTAGACTAGCGCAACACTACGAGCAGTACTTC. This encodes CASSPRLAQHYEQYF. The entire variable domain, with the rest obtained from reference TRBV5-1 and TRBJ2-7, is as follows: KAGVTQTPRYLIKTRGQQVTLSCSPISGHRSVSWYQQTPGQGLQFLFEYFSETQRNKGNFPGRFSGRQFSNSRSEMNVSTLELGDSALYLCASSPRLAQHYEQYFGPGTRLTVT.